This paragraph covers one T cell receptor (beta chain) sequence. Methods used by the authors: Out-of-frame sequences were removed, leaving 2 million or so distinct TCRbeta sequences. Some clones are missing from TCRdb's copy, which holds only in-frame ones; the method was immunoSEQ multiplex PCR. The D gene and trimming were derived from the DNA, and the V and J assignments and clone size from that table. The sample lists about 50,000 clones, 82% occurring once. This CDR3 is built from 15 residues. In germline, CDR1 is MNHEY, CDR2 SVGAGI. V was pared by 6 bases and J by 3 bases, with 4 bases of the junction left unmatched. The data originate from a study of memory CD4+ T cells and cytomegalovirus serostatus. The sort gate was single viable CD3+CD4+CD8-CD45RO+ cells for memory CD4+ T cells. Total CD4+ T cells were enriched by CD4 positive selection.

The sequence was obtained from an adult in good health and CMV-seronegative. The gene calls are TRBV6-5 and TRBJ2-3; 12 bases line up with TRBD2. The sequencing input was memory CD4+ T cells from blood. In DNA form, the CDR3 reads TGTGCCAGCAGGCTAGCGGGGGGGCGGACAGATACGCAGTATTTT. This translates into CASRLAGGRTDTQYF.